This entry features one TCR beta chain sequence. Its target antigen remains unknown. Base qualities are not at hand, and no much larger clone is one base apart. These data originate in a study of patients and donors after allogeneic stem cell transplantation (dated by TCRdb to about 2020). Library generation was performed with RT-PCR. Sequenced using a NextSeq 550. The public reads were reanalyzed by TCRdb: fastp trimming at Q25, MiXCR alignment, in-frame beta chains only. Duplicate CDR3 protein sequences are folded into a single record with the most common DNA and genes. The sample contains some 60,000 distinct CDR3 sequences, 10% to 15% of them found a single time. Of the sample, about a third falls within the top ten clones. The sample comprised blood, either unsorted or a sorted T cell fraction (not recorded which). This clonotype was sampled from a human donor who was either an allogeneic HSCT recipient or a stem cell or donor lymphocyte infusion donor (not recorded which). It is not recorded whose cells these are; they may come from a transplant donor.

In nucleotides, the sequence is TGTGCCACCAGTGAGTTTGAGGTCCCCAGCTCCTACAATGAGCAGTTCTTC. Its translation reads: CATSEFEVPSSYNEQFF. Here the chain combines TRBV24-1 and TRBJ2-1, with the D gene not clear enough to name. Including the terminal cysteine and phenylalanine, the CDR3 comprises 17 residues. The entry retains the CDR3 DNA only, 51 bases that are in frame from base 1. V is pared back by 4 bases and J by 0 bases, with 15 bases lying between the germline termini. Based on the germline V gene, the CDR1 and CDR2 sequences are KGHDR and SFDVKD.